The 18 T cell receptor beta chains below were found in one sample sequenced in a study of cytotoxic CD8 clonotypes in ibrutinib-treated CLL. The repertoire was sequenced with immunoSEQ multiplex PCR; TCRdb's copy has only in-frame clones and lacks some. The sample consists of some 140,000 clones, roughly 80% of them appearing once. The sequencing here drew on PBMCs, taken after 24 months of ibrutinib treatment. These receptors were collected from a human donor with chronic lymphocytic leukemia.

V gene TRBV5-1 combines with J gene TRBJ1-2; D unresolved. Germline CDR1 is SGHRS and CDR2 is YFSETQ. The CDR3 is 13 amino acids. The V gene lost 1 base and the J gene lost 2 bases, with 6 bases spanning the gap. CDR3 in DNA: TGCGCCAGCAGCTTGTCCGGGAACTATGGCTACACCTTC. It encodes CASSLSGNYGYTF. Full variable domain (remainder filled in from reference TRBV5-1 and TRBJ1-2): KAGVTQTPRYLIKTRGQQVTLSCSPISGHRSVSWYQQTPGQGLQFLFEYFSETQRNKGNFPGRFSGRQFSNSRSEMNVSTLELGDSALYLCASSLSGNYGYTFGSGTRLTVV.

The chain employs TRBV4-1 and TRBJ1-6; 7 nucleotides align to TRBD1. Germline CDR1 and CDR2: MGHRA and YSYEKL. There are 15 residues in the CDR3. V was pared by 4 bases and J by 7 bases, with 7 bases of the junction left unmatched. The CDR3 protein is CASSPGTVGNSPLHF. The CDR3 DNA follows: TGCGCCAGCAGCCCCGGGACAGTGGGAAATTCACCCCTCCACTTT.

This chain links TRBV30 with TRBJ1-2; 9 nucleotides match TRBD1. The germline gives CDR1 GTSNPN, CDR2 SVGIG (reference sequence). The CDR3 consists of 15 residues. The J segment lost 6 bases and the V segment lost 2 bases, leaving 10 bases of the junction unmatched. The CDR3 coding sequence is TGTGCCTGGAGTCAGAGTGGACAGGGGTGGGATGGCTACACCTTC. Protein sequence: CAWSQSGQGWDGYTF.

Comment on this clone: A junction end diverges from the germline sequence, so it may reflect a read error. V gene TRBV10-2 combines with J gene TRBJ1-1; TRBD1 matches at 10 bases. The CDR3 contains 13 residues. Germline-derived CDR1 and CDR2 are WSHSY and SAAADI. The CDR3 region is CASSLGQGRAESF. The DNA for the CDR3 is TGCGCCAGCAGTTTGGGACAGGGGCGCGCGGAGTCGTTT.

The chain joins TRBV4-1 to TRBJ1-2; 9 bases map to TRBD1. V lost 3 bases and J lost 7; bases outside the gene matches: 9. The CDR3 extends over 15 amino acids. Germline V gene sequence: CDR1 MGHRA, CDR2 YSYEKL. CDR3 in amino acids: CASSQIRDRVVGYTF. CDR3 nucleotides: TGCGCCAGCAGCCAGATCCGGGACAGGGTGGTTGGCTACACCTTC.

V is TRBV2 and J is TRBJ1-2; 10 positions match TRBD1. V was pared by 6 bases and J by 4 bases, with 17 bases of the junction left unmatched. Germline V lookup: CDR1 SNHLY, CDR2 FYNNEI. The CDR3 is 18 residues long. The CDR3, as DNA: TGTGCCAGCAGGATCATCGACAGGGGGCGCGTTAAGGTCTATGGCTACACCTTC. Translating gives CASRIIDRGRVKVYGYTF.

This chain uses TRBV5-4 with TRBJ1-1; D call uncertain. The CDR3 has 16 residues. In germline, CDR1 is SGHNT, CDR2 YYREEE (reference sequence). Trimming shortened V by 0 bases and J by 6 bases, and 18 bases separated the two germline ends. The CDR3: CASSLVRGLISSEAFF. The CDR3, as DNA: TGTGCCAGCAGCTTGGTCCGGGGTCTGATTTCTTCTGAAGCTTTCTTT.

V gene TRBV7-9 combines with J gene TRBJ2-2; D possibly uses TRBD1 or TRBD2 (5 bases each). Per the germline V gene, CDR1 is SEHNR and CDR2 is FQNEAQ (reference sequence). The CDR3 is made up of 16 amino acids. Trimming stripped 5 bases from V and 2 bases from J, with 15 bases between. The CDR3 DNA reads as TGTGCCAGCAGCCCCTTCTCAGGGAGAAACACCGGGGAGCTGTTTTTT. The encoded protein is CASSPFSGRNTGELFF.

Only a few counts were recorded for this clone. V gene TRBV2 combines with J gene TRBJ2-2; D is unclear. The CDR3 totals 11 residues. Germline CDR1 SNHLY, CDR2 FYNNEI. V lost 7 bases and J lost 3, with 3 bases in between. The CDR3 here is CASIDTGELFF. CDR3 DNA sequence: TGTGCCAGCATAGACACCGGGGAGCTGTTTTTT. The whole variable domain, filled in from reference TRBV2 and TRBJ2-2, reads EPEVTQTPSHQVTQMGQEVILRCVPISNHLYFYWYRQILGQKVEFLVSFYNNEISEKSEIFDDQFSVERPDGSNFTLKIRSTKLEDSAMYFCASIDTGELFFGEGSRLTVL.

This chain joins TRBV10-3 and TRBJ2-1, with 8 bases fitting TRBD1. This CDR3 has 16 amino acids. Germline V gene lookup returns CDR1 ENHRY and CDR2 SYGVKD. The ends lost 2 bases at V and 10 bases at J; junction bases unmatched: 13. Here the CDR3 reads CAISESSRGPRLEQFF. The CDR3 bases are TGTGCCATCAGTGAGAGTTCCAGGGGGCCCCGGTTGGAGCAGTTCTTC.

V is TRBV9 and J is TRBJ2-3; D ambiguous. Germline V CDR1 and CDR2: SGDLS, YYNGEE. Trimming stripped 3 bases from V and 6 bases from J, with 5 bases between. The CDR3 extends over 11 amino acids. CDR3 region: CASSDGDTQYF. CDR3 nucleotides: TGTGCCAGCAGCGACGGGGATACGCAGTATTTT.

This chain connects TRBV6-1 to TRBJ1-5; D might be TRBD1 (5 bases). V lost 10 bases and J 0 bases, leaving 16 bases between the germline ends. Per germline, CDR1 MNHNS and CDR2 SASEGT. The CDR3 consists of 15 residues. This CDR3 reads CATWRGKISNQPQHF. The CDR3 nucleotides read TGTGCCACGTGGCGGGGCAAAATTAGCAATCAGCCCCAGCATTTT.

J is TRBJ2-5 and V is TRBV5-1; 7 bases agree with TRBD1. The DNA end favors TRBJ2-7, so the J call may be wrong. The V gene's germline CDR1 is SGHRS and CDR2 YFSETQ. There are 17 residues in the CDR3. This chain's CDR3 is CASSSDKDRAVPYEQYF. In DNA form, the CDR3 reads TGCGCCAGCAGCTCGGATAAAGACAGGGCGGTCCCCTACGAGCAGTACTTC.

This chain connects TRBV4-3 to TRBJ2-3, with D perhaps TRBD1 (6 bases). The germline CDR1 and CDR2 sequences are LGHNA and YSLEER. The CDR3 runs 13 residues. V was trimmed by 3 bases and J by 5 bases, leaving 9 bases between them. The DNA for the CDR3 is TGCGCCAGCAGCCATGACAGGAAAGATACGCAGTATTTT. It is translated as CASSHDRKDTQYF.

This rearrangement joins TRBV6-1 to TRBJ2-7, with D possibly being TRBD1 (6 bases). Trimming took 6 bases from V and 6 from J, leaving 15 bases between them. Germline lookup yields CDR1 MNHNS and CDR2 SASEGT. The CDR3 totals 13 residues. CDR3 amino acids: CASRQGKDAEQYF. The CDR3 DNA reads as TGTGCCAGCAGACAGGGTAAGGACGCCGAGCAGTACTTC.

The CDR3 DNA follows: TGCAGCGTTGAACGGTCCAAACGTAATGAGCAGTTCTTC. Translated, it gives CSVERSKRNEQFF. This chain uses TRBV29-1 with TRBJ2-1, with D uncertain. The CDR3 runs 13 residues. Germline assignment: CDR1 SQVTM and CDR2 ANQGSEA. V lost 2 bases to trimming and J lost 7 bases, with 12 bases between them.

The V gene is TRBV7-9, the J gene TRBJ2-5; D may be TRBD1 (6 bases). The V gene lost 1 base and the J gene lost 2 bases, with 11 bases spanning the gap. This CDR3 spans 15 amino acids. The germline CDR1 and CDR2 sequences are SEHNR and FQNEAQ (reference sequence). DNA for the CDR3: TGTGCCAGCAGCTTAGGGAACAGGGCTCAAGAGACCCAGTACTTC. Its translation is CASSLGNRAQETQYF.

The V and J genes are TRBV6-6 and TRBJ2-1; D not resolved. Germline V gene data show CDR1 as MNHNY and CDR2 as SVGAGI (reference sequence). This CDR3 spans 12 amino acids. The V and J ends lost 2 bases and 6 bases respectively, with 5 bases between them. CDR3 in amino acids: CASSYAANEQFF. For the CDR3, the DNA is TGTGCCAGCAGTTACGCAGCCAATGAGCAGTTCTTC.